This TCR beta chain originates from a study of graft-versus-host responses after intestinal transplantation. About the research overall: Recipients got multivisceral, liver-intestinal, or isolated intestinal transplants. Induction with anti-thymocyte globulin, then tacrolimus and steroids for approximately three years, was given to all recipients.

This clone was recorded only once. Its cognate antigen is unknown. The CDR3 contains 17 residues. Germline-derived CDR1 and CDR2 are MGHDK and SYGVNS. Losses at the gene ends were 0 bases for V and 3 bases for J; bases not matched to a gene: 5. Only in-frame clones appear in the TCRdb table, and some are missing; sequencing was by immunoSEQ multiplex PCR. The data contain 75,000 to 100,000 clones, roughly four fifths of them singletons. Study results and limitations: Some GvH clones were seen earlier in gut or blood, suggesting intestinal origin. Allografts carried high graft-versus-host to host-versus-graft clonal ratios in patients having graft-donor T cell macrochimerism.

This receptor was taken from a human donor who received an intestinal transplant. The genes are TRBV25-1 and TRBJ2-3, with 11 bases that match TRBD2. The material was unstimulated CD8+ T cells sorted from spleen or lymph node cells, obtained before intestinal transplant. The CDR3, as DNA: TGTGCCAGCAGTGAATATATAGCGGGGGGGAGGACAGATACGCAGTATTTT. Amino acids: CASSEYIAGGRTDTQYF.